The 21 T cell receptor beta chains below all came from one sample that was sequenced in a study of control samples from healthy donors and cancer patients. Clones were sequenced by immunoSEQ multiplex PCR, and TCRdb holds only the in-frame ones, with some missing. The profile covers about 100,000 clones, with roughly 80% appearing a single time and roughly a fifth taken by the ten largest. Sequenced material: blood. These TCRs come from a man aged 30 to 39 in good health.

This chain joins TRBV5-5 and TRBJ2-1; TRBD2 agrees at 14 bases. Per the germline V gene, CDR1 is SGHKS and CDR2 is YYEKEE (reference sequence). V trimming: 5 bases; J trimming: 4 bases; junction bases outside the gene matches: 8. The CDR3 has 17 residues. CDR3 residues: CASRRTSGGQYYNEQFF. The CDR3 DNA is TGTGCCAGCAGACGGACTAGCGGGGGGCAGTATTACAATGAGCAGTTCTTC. Combining the CDR3 with reference TRBV5-5 and TRBJ2-1 gives the whole variable domain DAGVTQSPTHLIKTRGQQVTLRCSPISGHKSVSWYQQVLGQGPQFIFQYYEKEERGRGNFPDRFSARQFPNYSSELNVNALLLGDSALYLCASRRTSGGQYYNEQFFGPGTRLTVL.

This sequence joins TRBV19 and TRBJ2-3; the D gene could be TRBD1 or TRBD2 (5 bases each). Trimming removed 2 bases from V and 4 bases from J, with 10 bases in between. This CDR3 has 14 amino acids. CDR1 is LNHDA, CDR2 SQIVND, per germline (reference sequence). The CDR3 sequence: CASSISGRPDTQYF. As DNA, the CDR3 is TGTGCCAGTAGTATATCAGGGAGACCAGATACGCAGTATTTT.

The chain has TRBV2 and TRBJ1-1; 11 bases match TRBD1. The CDR3 covers 16 residues. The V gene's germline CDR1 is SNHLY and CDR2 FYNNEI. With V trimmed by 4 bases and J by 1 base, 5 bases remained unmatched. The CDR3 here is CASSGAGTGGNTEAFF. The CDR3 DNA sequence: TGTGCCAGCAGTGGCGCCGGGACAGGGGGGAACACTGAAGCTTTCTTT.

The CDR3 nucleotides are TGTGCCAGCAGCGTATCCTCTGGGGCCAACGTCCTGACTTTC. Amino acid sequence: CASSVSSGANVLTF. V is TRBV9 and J is TRBJ2-6; no clear D gene. This CDR3 has 14 amino acids. CDR1 and CDR2 from the germline V gene are SGDLS and YYNGEE. Trimming stripped 1 base from V and 0 bases from J, with 2 bases between. Full variable domain (missing parts from reference TRBV9 and TRBJ2-6): DSGVTQTPKHLITATGQRVTLRCSPRSGDLSVYWYQQSLDQGLQFLIQYYNGEERAKGNILERFSAQQFPDLHSELNLSSLELGDSALYFCASSVSSGANVLTFGAGSRLTVL.

V gene TRBV7-8 combines with J gene TRBJ2-1; 8 positions match TRBD1. The V and J ends lost 5 bases and 6 bases, in that order; junction bases with no gene match: 3. The length of the CDR3 is 13 residues. The V gene's germline CDR1 is SGHVS and CDR2 FQNEAQ. This chain's CDR3 is CASSSDRGNEQFF. Written as DNA, the CDR3 is TGTGCCAGCAGCAGCGACAGGGGCAATGAGCAGTTCTTC.

The chain carries TRBV30 and TRBJ2-1; no reliable D call. V lost 0 bases, J lost 9 bases, and 6 bases lay in between. From germline, CDR1 is GTSNPN and CDR2 SVGIG (reference sequence). This CDR3 comprises 11 residues. The CDR3 sequence: CAWSVYGEQFF. CDR3 in DNA: TGTGCCTGGAGTGTATATGGTGAGCAGTTCTTC.

The chain joins TRBV2 to TRBJ2-2; weak D call: TRBD1 (7 bases). Germline CDR1 is SNHLY and CDR2 is FYNNEI. V gave up 5 bases and J gave up 6 bases, with 13 bases separating them. This CDR3 contains 14 residues. The CDR3 reads CASSNQGEAGELFF. CDR3 coding DNA: TGTGCCAGCAGTAATCAGGGGGAGGCCGGGGAGCTGTTTTTT.

V is TRBV25-1 and J is TRBJ1-2; D unresolved. Germline values: CDR1 MGHDK, CDR2 SYGVNS. Trimming took 3 bases from V and 4 from J, leaving 18 bases between them. CDR3 length: 16 amino acids. The CDR3 sequence: CASSDLSEAALYGYTF. The CDR3 bases are TGTGCCAGCAGTGATTTATCTGAGGCAGCCCTCTATGGCTACACCTTC.

The gene calls are TRBV28 and TRBJ2-7, with 7 nucleotides matching TRBD1. The CDR3 runs 14 residues. Germline V CDR1 and CDR2: MDHEN, SYDVKM. Trimming at V came to 6 bases and at J to 2 bases, leaving 7 bases not matched to a gene. The CDR3 DNA reads TGTGCCAGCAGGTCCGGGACAGAGGCCTACGAGCAGTACTTC. Its translation is CASRSGTEAYEQYF. Filled out from reference TRBV28 and TRBJ2-7, the complete variable domain reads DVKVTQSSRYLVKRTGEKVFLECVQDMDHENMFWYRQDPGLGLRLIYFSYDVKMKEKGDIPEGYSVSREKKERFSLILESASTNQTSMYLCASRSGTEAYEQYFGPGTRLTVT.

The V call is TRBV2, the J call TRBJ1-1; the D gene is possibly TRBD1 (5 bases). V was cut by 0 bases and J by 6 bases, with 11 bases left in between. The germline V gene encodes CDR1 SNHLY and CDR2 FYNNEI. The length of the CDR3 is 14 residues. CDR3 sequence reads: CASSEARGGAEAFF. For the CDR3, the DNA is TGTGCCAGCAGTGAAGCGCGGGGGGGGGCTGAAGCTTTCTTT.

This clone was seen a single time. The chain combines TRBV18 with TRBJ2-7, with 7 nucleotides matching TRBD1. The CDR3 covers 15 residues. Germline-derived CDR1 and CDR2 are KGHSH and LQKENI. J gave up 2 bases and V 1 base, and 5 bases lay outside the gene matches. The CDR3 sequence: CASSPLRTGTYEQYF. The CDR3 DNA reads TGTGCCAGCTCACCACTGAGGACAGGCACCTACGAGCAGTACTTC.

The V call is TRBV11-2, the J call TRBJ2-7; D remains ambiguous. V was clipped by 3 bases and J by 3 bases, with 12 bases between them. The CDR3 is 14 residues long. Germline V gene data show CDR1 as SGHAT and CDR2 as FQNNGV. CDR3 region: CASSFTQMGYEQYF. CDR3 nucleotides: TGTGCCAGCAGCTTTACCCAGATGGGCTACGAGCAGTACTTC.

The count of this clone is one. The J gene is TRBJ2-7, the V gene TRBV10-2, with D possibly TRBD1 on 5 matching bases. The CDR3 spans 13 residues. Deletions cut 7 bases from V and 2 bases from J, with 12 bases between. The germline CDR1 and CDR2 sequences are WSHSY and SAAADI. CDR3 DNA: TGCGCCAGCACCAGGGCGGAAACCTACGAGCAGTACTTC. Amino acid sequence: CASTRAETYEQYF.

The CDR3 nucleotides are TGCAGTGCGGCAGACCAGACCCAGTACTTC. This gives the protein CSAADQTQYF. The chain uses TRBV20-1 and TRBJ2-5; no clear D gene. The V gene lost 6 bases and the J gene lost 6 bases, with 8 bases spanning the gap. Looked up from germline, CDR1 is DFQATT and CDR2 is SNEGSKA (reference sequence). The CDR3 contains 10 residues.

V usage is TRBV6-6 and J usage is TRBJ1-2, with 8 bases lining up with TRBD1. The V gene's germline CDR1 is MNHNY and CDR2 SVGAGI (reference sequence). The CDR3 consists of 13 residues. V lost 6 bases and J lost 3; bases outside the gene matches: 3. CDR3 loop: CASSLDRDYGYTF. CDR3 coding DNA: TGTGCCAGCAGCTTGGACAGGGACTATGGCTACACCTTC.

The J gene is TRBJ1-1, the V gene TRBV30; D gene uncertain. Trimming cost V 1 base and J 9 bases, with 6 bases left between them. Germline V gene sequence: CDR1 GTSNPN, CDR2 SVGIG (reference sequence). The CDR3 is 10 amino acids. DNA of the CDR3: TGTGCCTGGAGTGAAGAACAAGCTTTCTTT. It specifies CAWSEEQAFF.

J is TRBJ2-2 and V is TRBV19; no clear D. Germline-derived CDR1 and CDR2 are LNHDA and SQIVND (reference sequence). CDR3 length: 14 residues. V gave up 10 bases and J gave up 4 bases, with 16 bases separating them. The CDR3 reads CATQRVMGTGELFF. The CDR3 DNA reads TGTGCCACTCAAAGGGTCATGGGCACCGGGGAGCTGTTTTTT.

This sequence joins TRBV5-6 and TRBJ2-7; a weak D match, TRBD1 (6 bases). This CDR3 contains 16 residues. V was clipped by 4 bases and J by 2 bases, with 19 bases between them. The germline V gene has CDR1 SGHDT and CDR2 YYEEEE. DNA of the CDR3: TGTGCCAGCAGCGGGGACACGGGGATGAAGCCCTACGAGCAGTACTTC. It translates to CASSGDTGMKPYEQYF. The entire variable domain, with the rest obtained from reference TRBV5-6 and TRBJ2-7, is as follows: DAGVTQSPTHLIKTRGQQVTLRCSPKSGHDTVSWYQQALGQGPQFIFQYYEEEERQRGNFPDRFSGHQFPNYSSELNVNALLLGDSALYLCASSGDTGMKPYEQYFGPGTRLTVT.

The chain recombines TRBV6-5 with TRBJ1-1; D possibly corresponds to TRBD1 (5 bases). CDR1 is MNHEY and CDR2 is SVGAGI in the germline V gene. This CDR3 contains 14 residues. The ends were cut back, 6 bases at V and 0 bases at J, with 11 bases in the middle. As DNA, the CDR3 is TGTGCCAGCAGCCTGGGGCGGTTGAACACTGAAGCTTTCTTT. It encodes CASSLGRLNTEAFF.

The chain links TRBV14 to TRBJ1-5; D not resolved. Germline V gene lookup returns CDR1 SGHDN and CDR2 FVKESK. This CDR3 spans 12 amino acids. Trimming removed 3 bases at V and 0 bases at J, with 0 bases between. CDR3 nucleotide sequence: TGTGCCAGCAGCCATAGCAATCAGCCCCAGCATTTT. This encodes CASSHSNQPQHF.

The chain links TRBV25-1 to TRBJ2-3, with TRBD2 matching 10 bases. This CDR3 is 15 amino acids long. With V trimmed by 2 bases and J by 10 bases, 9 bases remained unmatched. CDR1 MGHDK and CDR2 SYGVNS come from the germline V gene. The CDR3 here is CASSEGPAGGPPQYF. The CDR3 DNA is TGTGCCAGCAGTGAAGGTCCAGCGGGGGGGCCCCCGCAGTATTTT. Looking up the rest from reference TRBV25-1 and TRBJ2-3 gives the full variable domain: EADIYQTPRYLVIGTGKKITLECSQTMGHDKMYWYQQDPGMELHLIHYSYGVNSTEKGDLSSESTVSRIRTEHFPLTLESARPSHTSQYLCASSEGPAGGPPQYFGPGTRLTVL.